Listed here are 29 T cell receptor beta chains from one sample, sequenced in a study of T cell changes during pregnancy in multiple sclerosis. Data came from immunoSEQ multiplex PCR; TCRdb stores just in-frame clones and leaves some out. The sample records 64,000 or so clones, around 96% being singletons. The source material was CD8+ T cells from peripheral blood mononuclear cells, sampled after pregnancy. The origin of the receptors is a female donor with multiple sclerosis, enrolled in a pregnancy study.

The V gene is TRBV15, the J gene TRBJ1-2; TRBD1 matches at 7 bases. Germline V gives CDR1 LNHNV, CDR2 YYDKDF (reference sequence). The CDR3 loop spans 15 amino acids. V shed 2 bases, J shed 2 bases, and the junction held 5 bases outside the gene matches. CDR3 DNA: TGTGCCACCAGCAGAAACAGGGGTTTAAACTATGGCTACACCTTC. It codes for CATSRNRGLNYGYTF.

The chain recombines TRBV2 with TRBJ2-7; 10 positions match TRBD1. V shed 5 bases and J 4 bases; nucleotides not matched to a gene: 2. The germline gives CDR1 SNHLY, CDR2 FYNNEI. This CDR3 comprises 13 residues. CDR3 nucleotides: TGTGCCAGCAGTACGGGACAGGGGTACGAGCAGTACTTC. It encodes CASSTGQGYEQYF. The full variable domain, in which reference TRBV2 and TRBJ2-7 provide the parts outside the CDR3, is EPEVTQTPSHQVTQMGQEVILRCVPISNHLYFYWYRQILGQKVEFLVSFYNNEISEKSEIFDDQFSVERPDGSNFTLKIRSTKLEDSAMYFCASSTGQGYEQYFGPGTRLTVT.

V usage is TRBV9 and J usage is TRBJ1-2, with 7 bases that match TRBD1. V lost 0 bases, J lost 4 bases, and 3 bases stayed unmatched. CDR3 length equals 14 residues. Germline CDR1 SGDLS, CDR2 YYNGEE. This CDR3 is CASSVGDSSYGYTF. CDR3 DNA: TGTGCCAGCAGCGTAGGGGACAGCTCCTATGGCTACACCTTC.

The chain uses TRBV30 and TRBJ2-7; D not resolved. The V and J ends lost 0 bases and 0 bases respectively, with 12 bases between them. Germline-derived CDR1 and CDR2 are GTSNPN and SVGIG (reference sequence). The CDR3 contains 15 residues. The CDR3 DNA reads TGTGCCTGGAGTGTAGTGGCAGGATACTCCTACGAGCAGTACTTC. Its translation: CAWSVVAGYSYEQYF.

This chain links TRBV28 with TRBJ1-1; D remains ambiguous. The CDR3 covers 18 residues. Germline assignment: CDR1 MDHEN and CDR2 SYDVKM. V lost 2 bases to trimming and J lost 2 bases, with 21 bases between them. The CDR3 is CASSLNFLVSPGNTEAFF. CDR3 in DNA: TGTGCCAGCAGTTTAAACTTCCTGGTTTCGCCGGGAAACACTGAAGCTTTCTTT.

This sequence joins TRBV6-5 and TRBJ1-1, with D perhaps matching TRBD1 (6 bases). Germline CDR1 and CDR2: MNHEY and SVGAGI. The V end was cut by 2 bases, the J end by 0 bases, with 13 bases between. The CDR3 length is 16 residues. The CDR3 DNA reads TGTGCCAGCAGTTACGACAGGCAAGCCATGAACACTGAAGCTTTCTTT. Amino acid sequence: CASSYDRQAMNTEAFF.

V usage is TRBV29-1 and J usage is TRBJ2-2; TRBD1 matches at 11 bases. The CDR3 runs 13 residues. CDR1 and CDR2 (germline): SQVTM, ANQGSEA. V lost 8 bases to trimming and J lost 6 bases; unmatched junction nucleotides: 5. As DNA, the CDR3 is TGCAGCATTGGACAGGGGGCGGCCGGGGAGCTGTTTTTT. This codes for CSIGQGAAGELFF.

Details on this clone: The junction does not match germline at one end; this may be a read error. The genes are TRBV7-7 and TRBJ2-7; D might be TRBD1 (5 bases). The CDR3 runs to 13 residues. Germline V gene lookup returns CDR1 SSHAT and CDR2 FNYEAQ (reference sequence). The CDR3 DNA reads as TGTGCTAGCAGCCAGGGAAAGACCTACGAGCAGTACTTC. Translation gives CASSQGKTYEQYF. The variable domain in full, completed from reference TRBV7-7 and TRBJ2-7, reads GAGVSQSPRYKVTKRGQDVTLRCDPISSHATLYWYQQALGQGPEFLTYFNYEAQPDKSGLPSDRFSAERPEGSISTLTIQRTEQRDSAMYRCASSQGKTYEQYFGPGTRLTVT.

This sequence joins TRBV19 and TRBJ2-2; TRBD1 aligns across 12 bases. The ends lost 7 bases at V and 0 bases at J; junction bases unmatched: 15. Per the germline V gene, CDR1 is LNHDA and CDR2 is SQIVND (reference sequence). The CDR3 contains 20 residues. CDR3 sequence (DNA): TGTGCCAGTATACCAACCAGGGACAGGGGGCTAAGTGCGAACACCGGGGAGCTGTTTTTT. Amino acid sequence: CASIPTRDRGLSANTGELFF.

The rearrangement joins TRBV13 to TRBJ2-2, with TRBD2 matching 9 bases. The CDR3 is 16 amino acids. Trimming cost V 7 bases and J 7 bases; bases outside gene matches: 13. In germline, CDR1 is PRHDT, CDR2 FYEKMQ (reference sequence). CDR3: CASNPGRGRADGELFF. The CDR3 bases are TGTGCCAGCAACCCCGGGCGCGGGAGGGCCGACGGGGAGCTGTTTTTT.

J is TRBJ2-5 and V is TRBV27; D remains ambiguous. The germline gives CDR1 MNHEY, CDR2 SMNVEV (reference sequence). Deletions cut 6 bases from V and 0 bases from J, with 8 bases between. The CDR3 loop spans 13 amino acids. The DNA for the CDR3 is TGTGCCAGCAGGCTAGGTTACCAAGAGACCCAGTACTTC. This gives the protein CASRLGYQETQYF.

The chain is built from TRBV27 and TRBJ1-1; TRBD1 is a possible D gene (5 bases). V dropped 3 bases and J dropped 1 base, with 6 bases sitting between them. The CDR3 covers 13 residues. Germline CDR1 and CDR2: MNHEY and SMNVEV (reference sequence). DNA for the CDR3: TGTGCCAGCAGTTTCGGGGGGAACACTGAAGCTTTCTTT. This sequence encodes CASSFGGNTEAFF.

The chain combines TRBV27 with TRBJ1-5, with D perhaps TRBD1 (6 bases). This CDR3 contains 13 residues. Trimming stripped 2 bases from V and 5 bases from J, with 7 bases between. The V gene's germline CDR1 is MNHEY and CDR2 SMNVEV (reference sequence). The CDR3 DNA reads TGTGCCAGCAGTTTAAACAGGGATCAGCCCCAGCATTTT. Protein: CASSLNRDQPQHF.

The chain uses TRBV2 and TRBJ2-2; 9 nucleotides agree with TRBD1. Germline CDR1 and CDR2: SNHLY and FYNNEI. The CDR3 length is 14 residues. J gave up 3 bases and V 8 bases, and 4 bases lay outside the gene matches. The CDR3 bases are TGTGCCAGCGTACAGGGGGCGTACACCGGGGAGCTGTTTTTT. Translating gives CASVQGAYTGELFF. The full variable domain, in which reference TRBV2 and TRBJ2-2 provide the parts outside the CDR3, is EPEVTQTPSHQVTQMGQEVILRCVPISNHLYFYWYRQILGQKVEFLVSFYNNEISEKSEIFDDQFSVERPDGSNFTLKIRSTKLEDSAMYFCASVQGAYTGELFFGEGSRLTVL.

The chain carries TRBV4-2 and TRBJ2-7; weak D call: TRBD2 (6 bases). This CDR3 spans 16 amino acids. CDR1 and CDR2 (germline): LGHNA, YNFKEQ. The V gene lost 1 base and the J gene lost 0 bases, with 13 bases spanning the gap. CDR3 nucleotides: TGTGCCAGCAGCCAAGTGAGACTAGGGAGCTCCTACGAGCAGTACTTC. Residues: CASSQVRLGSSYEQYF.

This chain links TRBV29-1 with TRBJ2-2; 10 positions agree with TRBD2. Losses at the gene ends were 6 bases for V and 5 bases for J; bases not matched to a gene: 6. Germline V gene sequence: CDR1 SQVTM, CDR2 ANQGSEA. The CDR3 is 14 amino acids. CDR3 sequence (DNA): TGCAGCGTAGAGAGCGGGAGGGGAACCGGGGAGCTGTTTTTT. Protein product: CSVESGRGTGELFF.

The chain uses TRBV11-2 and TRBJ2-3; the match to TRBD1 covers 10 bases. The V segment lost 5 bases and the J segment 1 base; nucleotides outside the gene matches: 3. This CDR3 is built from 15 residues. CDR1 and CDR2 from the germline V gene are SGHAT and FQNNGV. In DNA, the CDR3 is TGTGCCAGCAGCCCAGGGACAGGGGGCACAGATACGCAGTATTTT. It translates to CASSPGTGGTDTQYF. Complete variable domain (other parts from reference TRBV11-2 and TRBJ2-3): EAGVAQSPRYKIIEKRQSVAFWCNPISGHATLYWYQQILGQGPKLLIQFQNNGVVDDSQLPKDRFSAERLKGVDSTLKIQPAKLEDSAVYLCASSPGTGGTDTQYFGPGTRLTVL.

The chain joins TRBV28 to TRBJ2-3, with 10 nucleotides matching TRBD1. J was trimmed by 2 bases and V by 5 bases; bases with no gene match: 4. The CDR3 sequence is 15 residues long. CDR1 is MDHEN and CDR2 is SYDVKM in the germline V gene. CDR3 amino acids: CASSIGTGDTDTQYF. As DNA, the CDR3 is TGTGCCAGCAGTATCGGGACAGGGGACACAGATACGCAGTATTTT.

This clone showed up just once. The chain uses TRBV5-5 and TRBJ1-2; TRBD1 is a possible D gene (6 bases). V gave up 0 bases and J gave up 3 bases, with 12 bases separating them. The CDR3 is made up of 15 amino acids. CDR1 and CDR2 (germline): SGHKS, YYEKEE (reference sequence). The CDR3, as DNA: TGTGCCAGCAGCTTGGGGGACATCCTTGACTATGGCTACACCTTC. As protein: CASSLGDILDYGYTF.

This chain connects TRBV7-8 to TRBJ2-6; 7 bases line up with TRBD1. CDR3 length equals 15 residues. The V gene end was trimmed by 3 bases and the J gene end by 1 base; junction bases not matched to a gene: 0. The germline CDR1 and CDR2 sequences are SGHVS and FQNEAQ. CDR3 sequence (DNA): TGTGCCAGCAGCTTCAGGGGGTCTGGGGCCAACGTCCTGACTTTC. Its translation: CASSFRGSGANVLTF.

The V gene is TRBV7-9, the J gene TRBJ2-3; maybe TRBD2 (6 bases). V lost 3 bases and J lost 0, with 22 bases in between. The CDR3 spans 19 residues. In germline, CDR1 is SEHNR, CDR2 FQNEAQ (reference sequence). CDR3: CASSLRGRATPSSTDTQYF. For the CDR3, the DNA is TGTGCCAGCAGCTTGCGGGGCCGGGCCACCCCCAGTAGCACAGATACGCAGTATTTT.

CDR3 protein: CASSWRLAGGSYEQYF. CDR3 sequence (DNA): TGTGCCAGCAGCTGGCGACTAGCGGGAGGCTCCTACGAGCAGTACTTC. The rearrangement joins TRBV7-2 to TRBJ2-7; 13 positions match TRBD2. Losses at the gene ends were 4 bases for V and 0 bases for J; bases not matched to a gene: 3. The V gene's germline CDR1 is SGHTA and CDR2 FQGNSA. The CDR3 has 16 residues.

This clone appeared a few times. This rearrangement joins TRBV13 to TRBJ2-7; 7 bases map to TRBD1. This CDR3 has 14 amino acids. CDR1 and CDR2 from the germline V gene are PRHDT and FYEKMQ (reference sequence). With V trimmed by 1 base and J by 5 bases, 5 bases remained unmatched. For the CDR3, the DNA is TGTGCCAGCAGCTTAGCCCACAGGGGAGACGAGCAGTACTTC. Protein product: CASSLAHRGDEQYF.

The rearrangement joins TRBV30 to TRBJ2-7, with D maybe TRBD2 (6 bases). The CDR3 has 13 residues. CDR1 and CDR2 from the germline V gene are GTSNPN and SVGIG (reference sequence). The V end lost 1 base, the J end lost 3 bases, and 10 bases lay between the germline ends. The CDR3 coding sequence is TGTGCCTGGAGTGGGACTACTTACTACGAGCAGTACTTC. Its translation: CAWSGTTYYEQYF.

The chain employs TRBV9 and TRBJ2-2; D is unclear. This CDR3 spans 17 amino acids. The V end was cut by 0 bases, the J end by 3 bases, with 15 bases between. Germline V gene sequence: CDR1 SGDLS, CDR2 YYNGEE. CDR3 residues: CASSVGPRLRDTGELFF. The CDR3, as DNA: TGTGCCAGCAGCGTAGGGCCTAGGCTGCGAGACACCGGGGAGCTGTTTTTT. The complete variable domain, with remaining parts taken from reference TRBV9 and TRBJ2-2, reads DSGVTQTPKHLITATGQRVTLRCSPRSGDLSVYWYQQSLDQGLQFLIQYYNGEERAKGNILERFSAQQFPDLHSELNLSSLELGDSALYFCASSVGPRLRDTGELFFGEGSRLTVL.

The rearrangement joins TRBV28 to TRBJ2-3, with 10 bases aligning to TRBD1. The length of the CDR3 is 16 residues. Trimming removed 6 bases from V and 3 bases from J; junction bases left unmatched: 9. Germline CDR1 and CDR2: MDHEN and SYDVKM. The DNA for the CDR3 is TGTGCCAGCAGCCCCGGGACAGGGGAAGGGACAGATACGCAGTATTTT. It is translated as CASSPGTGEGTDTQYF.

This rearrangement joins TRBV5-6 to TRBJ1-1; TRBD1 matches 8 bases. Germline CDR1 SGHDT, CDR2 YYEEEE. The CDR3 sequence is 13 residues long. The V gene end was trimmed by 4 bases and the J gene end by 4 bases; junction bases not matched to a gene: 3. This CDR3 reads CASSQGAGTEAFF. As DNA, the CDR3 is TGTGCCAGCAGCCAGGGGGCCGGCACTGAAGCTTTCTTT. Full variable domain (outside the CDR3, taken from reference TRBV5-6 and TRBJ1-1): DAGVTQSPTHLIKTRGQQVTLRCSPKSGHDTVSWYQQALGQGPQFIFQYYEEEERQRGNFPDRFSGHQFPNYSSELNVNALLLGDSALYLCASSQGAGTEAFFGQGTRLTVV.

The DNA of the CDR3 is TGTGCCAGCAGTCCAACCTCGGACACCGAGCAGTACTTC. It encodes CASSPTSDTEQYF. The chain has TRBV27 and TRBJ2-7; tentative D call: TRBD1 (5 bases). V lost 5 bases and J lost 6, with 14 bases in between. The CDR3 contains 13 residues. Germline CDR1 is MNHEY and CDR2 is SMNVEV (reference sequence).

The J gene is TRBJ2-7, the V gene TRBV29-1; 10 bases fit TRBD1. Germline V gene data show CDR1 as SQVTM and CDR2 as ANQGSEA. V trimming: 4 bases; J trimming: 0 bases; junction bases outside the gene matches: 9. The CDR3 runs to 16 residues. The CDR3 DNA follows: TGCAGCGTTGCGGGTCCCCGGGACAGGGGCTCCTACGAGCAGTACTTC. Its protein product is CSVAGPRDRGSYEQYF.